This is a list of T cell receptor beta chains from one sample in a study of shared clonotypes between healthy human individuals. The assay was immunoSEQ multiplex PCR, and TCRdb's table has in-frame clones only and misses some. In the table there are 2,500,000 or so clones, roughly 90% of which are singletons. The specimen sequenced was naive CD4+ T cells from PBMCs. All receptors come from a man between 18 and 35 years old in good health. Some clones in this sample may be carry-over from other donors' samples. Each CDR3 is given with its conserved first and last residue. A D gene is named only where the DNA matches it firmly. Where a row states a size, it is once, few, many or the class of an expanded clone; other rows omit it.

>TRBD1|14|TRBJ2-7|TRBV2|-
CASRMGQGSYEQYF
TGTGCCAGCAGGATGGGACAGGGCTCCTACGAGCAGTACTTC
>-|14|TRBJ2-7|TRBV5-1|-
CASSLGTPGYEQYF
TGCGCCAGCAGCTTAGGGACGCCGGGCTACGAGCAGTACTTC
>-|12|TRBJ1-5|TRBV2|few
CASSLLIQPQHF
TGTGCCAGCAGTCTTCTCATTCAGCCCCAGCATTTT
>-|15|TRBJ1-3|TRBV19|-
CASSAEQGSGNTIYF
TGTGCCAGTAGTGCGGAGCAGGGCTCTGGAAACACCATATATTTT
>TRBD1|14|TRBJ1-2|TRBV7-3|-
CASSNQGADYGYTF
TGTGCCAGCAGCAACCAGGGGGCCGACTATGGCTACACCTTC
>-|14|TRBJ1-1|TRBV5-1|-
CASSLGGTNTEAFF
TGCGCCAGCAGCTTGGGGGGGACCAACACTGAAGCTTTCTTT
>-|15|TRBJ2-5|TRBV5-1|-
CASSLIGTREETQYF
TGCGCCAGCAGCTTGATAGGGACACGGGAGGAGACCCAGTACTTC
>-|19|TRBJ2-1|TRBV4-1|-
CASSSYKGRQMSSYNEQFF
TGCGCCAGCAGCTCTTATAAGGGACGACAGATGAGCTCCTACAATGAGCAGTTCTTC
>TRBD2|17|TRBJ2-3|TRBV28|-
CASTERGTSGALDTQYF
TGTGCCAGCACTGAGAGGGGGACTAGCGGGGCGCTAGATACGCAGTATTTT
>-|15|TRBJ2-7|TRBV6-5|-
CASSYWGRGAGEQYF
TGTGCCAGCAGTTACTGGGGACGCGGGGCGGGTGAGCAGTACTTC
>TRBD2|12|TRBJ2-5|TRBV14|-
CASSPGGPTQYF
TGTGCCAGCAGTCCGGGGGGGCCGACCCAGTACTTC
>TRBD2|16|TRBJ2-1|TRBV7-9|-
CASSGWGLAGYDEQFF
TGTGCCAGCAGCGGGTGGGGACTAGCGGGATACGATGAGCAGTTCTTC
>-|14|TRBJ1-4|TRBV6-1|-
CASRTGTGNEKLFF
TGTGCCAGCAGGACCGGGACGGGGAATGAAAAACTGTTTTTT
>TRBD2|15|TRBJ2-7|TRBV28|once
CASSLSAGGAYEQYF
TGTGCCAGCAGTTTATCAGCGGGAGGAGCCTACGAGCAGTACTTC
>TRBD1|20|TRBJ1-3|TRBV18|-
CASSPVGLMGQGATGNTIYF
TGTGCCAGCTCACCAGTTGGCCTAATGGGACAGGGGGCAACTGGAAACACCATATATTTT
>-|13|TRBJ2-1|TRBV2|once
CASSSEQGTEQFF
TGTGCCAGCAGTTCCGAACAGGGAACTGAGCAGTTCTTC
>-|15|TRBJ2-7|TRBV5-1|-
CASSPGPPVTLEQYF
TGCGCCAGCAGCCCCGGGCCCCCCGTGACCCTCGAGCAGTACTTC
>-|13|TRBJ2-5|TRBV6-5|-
CASKRAYQETQYF
TGTGCCAGCAAAAGAGCTTACCAAGAGACCCAGTACTTC
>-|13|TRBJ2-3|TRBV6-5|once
CASSRLSADTQYF
TGTGCCAGCAGTCGTCTTTCAGCAGATACGCAGTATTTT
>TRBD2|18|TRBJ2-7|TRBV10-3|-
CAISDSPGGTSGSYEQYF
TGTGCCATCAGTGATTCCCCCGGGGGCACTAGCGGGAGCTACGAGCAGTACTTC
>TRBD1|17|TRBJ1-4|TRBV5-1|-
CASSPGQGALANEKLFF
TGCGCCAGCAGCCCGGGACAGGGGGCTCTCGCTAATGAAAAACTGTTTTTT
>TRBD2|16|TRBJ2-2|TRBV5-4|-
CASSLVGRVDTGELFF
TGTGCCAGCAGCTTGGTGGGGAGGGTCGACACCGGGGAGCTGTTTTTT
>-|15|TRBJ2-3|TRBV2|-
CASTWRGLGTDTQYF
TGTGCCAGCACATGGAGGGGGCTGGGCACAGATACGCAGTATTTT
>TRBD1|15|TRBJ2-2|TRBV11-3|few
CASSPGTANTGELFF
TGTGCCAGCAGCCCCGGGACAGCGAACACCGGGGAGCTGTTTTTT
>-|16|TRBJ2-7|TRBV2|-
CASRRGGGRPPYEQYF
TGTGCCAGCAGGAGAGGGGGGGGGCGACCCCCCTACGAGCAGTACTTC
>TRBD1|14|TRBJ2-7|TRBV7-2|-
CASSSGTGKREQYF
TGTGCCAGCAGCTCTGGGACAGGGAAGAGGGAGCAGTACTTC
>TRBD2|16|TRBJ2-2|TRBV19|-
CASSTGLAGGIGELFF
TGTGCCAGTAGTACGGGACTAGCGGGAGGGATCGGGGAGCTGTTTTTT
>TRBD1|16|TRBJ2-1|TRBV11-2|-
CASRNLDRGMNNEQFF
TGTGCCAGCAGGAACCTAGACAGGGGGATGAACAATGAGCAGTTCTTC
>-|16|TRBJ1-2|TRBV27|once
CASSNGRGGNLYGYTF
TGTGCCAGCAGTAACGGGCGAGGAGGAAACCTCTATGGCTACACCTTC